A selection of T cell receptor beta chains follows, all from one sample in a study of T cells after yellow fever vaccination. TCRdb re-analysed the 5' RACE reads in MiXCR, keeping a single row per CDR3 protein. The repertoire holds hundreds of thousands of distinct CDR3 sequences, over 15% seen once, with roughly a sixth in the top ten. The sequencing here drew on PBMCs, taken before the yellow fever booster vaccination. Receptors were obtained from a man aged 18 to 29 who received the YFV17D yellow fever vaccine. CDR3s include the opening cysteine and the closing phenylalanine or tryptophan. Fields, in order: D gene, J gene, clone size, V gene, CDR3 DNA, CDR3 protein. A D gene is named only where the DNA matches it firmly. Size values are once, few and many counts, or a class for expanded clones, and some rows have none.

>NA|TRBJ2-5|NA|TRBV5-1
TGCGCCAGCAGCTTGGACAGGAATGTTAAGAAGACCCAGTACTTC
CASSLDRNVKKTQYF
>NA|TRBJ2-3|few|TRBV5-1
TGCGCCAGCGGGCAGTATAGCACAGATACGCAGTATTTT
CASGQYSTDTQYF
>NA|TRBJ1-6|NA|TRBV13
TGTGCCAGCAGCTTAGGGGGGTGGAATTCACCCCTCCACTTT
CASSLGGWNSPLHF
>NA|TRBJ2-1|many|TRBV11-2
TGTGCCAGCAGCTTAGTGTCAGCTTCCTACAATGAGCAGTTCTTC
CASSLVSASYNEQFF
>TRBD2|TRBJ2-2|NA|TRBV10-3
TGTGCCATCAGTGACGGCGGGGGGGCGAACACCGGGGAGCTGTTTTTT
CAISDGGGANTGELFF
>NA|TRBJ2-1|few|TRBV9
TGTGCCAGCAGCGTAGTCGAGCAGTACAATGAGCAGTTCTTC
CASSVVEQYNEQFF
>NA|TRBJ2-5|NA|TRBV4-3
TGCGCCAGCAGCCCAAGATGGCGGAGGGGGCGAGAGACCCAGTACTTC
CASSPRWRRGRETQYF
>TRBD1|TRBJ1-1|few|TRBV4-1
TGCGCCAGCAGCCGCACGACAGGGGAGAGTTACATGAACACTGAAGCTTTCTTT
CASSRTTGESYMNTEAFF
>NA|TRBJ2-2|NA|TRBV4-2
TGTGCCAGCAGCCGGTCCCGGGGGAGTACCGGGGAGCTGTTTTTT
CASSRSRGSTGELFF
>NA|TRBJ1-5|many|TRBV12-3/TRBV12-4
TGTGCCAGCTCCCAGGGCCTGGGCAATCAGCCCCAGCATTTT
CASSQGLGNQPQHF
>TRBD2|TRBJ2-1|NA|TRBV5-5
TGTGCCAGCAGCTCGAGCGGGGGGTCCAGGAATGAGCAGTTCTTC
CASSSSGGSRNEQFF
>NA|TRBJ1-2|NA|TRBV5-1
TGCGCCAGCAGCTTGGCCGGGGGCAAAAACTATGGCTACACCTTC
CASSLAGGKNYGYTF
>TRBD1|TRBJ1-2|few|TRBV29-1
TGCAGCGTTGAAGGTTCTGGGGACAGTAAATATGGCTACACCTTC
CSVEGSGDSKYGYTF
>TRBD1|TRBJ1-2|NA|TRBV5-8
TGTGCCAGCAGACCCCGGACAGGGTATCGAGACTATGGCTACACCTTC
CASRPRTGYRDYGYTF
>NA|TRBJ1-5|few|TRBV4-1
TGCGCCAGCAGCCAAGATGGTTTGAGCAATCAGCCCCAGCATTTT
CASSQDGLSNQPQHF
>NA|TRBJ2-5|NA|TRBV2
TGTGCCAGCAAGGACAGGGAGGGAGAGACCCAGTACTTC
CASKDREGETQYF
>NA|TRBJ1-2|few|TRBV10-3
TGTGCCATCAGTCCCGGGGAACACCTTGGGCATCATGGCTACACCTTC
CAISPGEHLGHHGYTF
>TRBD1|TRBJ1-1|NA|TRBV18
TGTGCCAGCTTAGGGACAGGCGGCACTGAAGCTTTCTTT
CASLGTGGTEAFF
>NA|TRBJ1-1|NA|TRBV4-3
TGCGCCAGCAGCCAAGAATTCAGGAACACTGAAGCTTTCTTT
CASSQEFRNTEAFF
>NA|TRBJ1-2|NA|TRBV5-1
TGCGCCAGCAGCCACCGGGACACCGGGGGCTACACCTTC
CASSHRDTGGYTF
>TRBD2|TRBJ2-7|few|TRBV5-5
TGTGCCAGCAGTGCCGGGACTACCTACGAGCAGTACTTC
CASSAGTTYEQYF
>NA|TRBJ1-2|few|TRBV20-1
TGCAGTGCTAGAGGGTCTGGGTTCTATGGCTACACCTTC
CSARGSGFYGYTF
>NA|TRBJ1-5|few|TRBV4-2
TGTGCCAGCAGCGCCGAACCAACAGGAGAACATAGCAATCAGCCCCAGCATTTT
CASSAEPTGEHSNQPQHF
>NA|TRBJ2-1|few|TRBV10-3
TGTGCCATCAGTGAGTCCGGTCTCACCTCCTACAATGAGCAGTTCTTC
CAISESGLTSYNEQFF